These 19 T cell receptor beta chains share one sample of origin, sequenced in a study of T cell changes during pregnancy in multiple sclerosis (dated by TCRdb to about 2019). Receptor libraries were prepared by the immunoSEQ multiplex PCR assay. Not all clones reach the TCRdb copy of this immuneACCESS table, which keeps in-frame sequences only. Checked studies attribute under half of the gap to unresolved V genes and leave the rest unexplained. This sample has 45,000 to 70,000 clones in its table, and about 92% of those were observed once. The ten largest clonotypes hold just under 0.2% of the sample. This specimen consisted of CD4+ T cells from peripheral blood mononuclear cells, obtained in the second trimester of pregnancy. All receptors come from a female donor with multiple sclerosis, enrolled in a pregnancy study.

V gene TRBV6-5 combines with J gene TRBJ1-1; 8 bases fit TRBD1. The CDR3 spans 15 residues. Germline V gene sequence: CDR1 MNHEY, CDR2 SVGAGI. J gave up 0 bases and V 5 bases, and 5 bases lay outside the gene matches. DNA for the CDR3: TGTGCCAGCAGTAAGGGACAGGCCCTGAACACTGAAGCTTTCTTT. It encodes CASSKGQALNTEAFF.

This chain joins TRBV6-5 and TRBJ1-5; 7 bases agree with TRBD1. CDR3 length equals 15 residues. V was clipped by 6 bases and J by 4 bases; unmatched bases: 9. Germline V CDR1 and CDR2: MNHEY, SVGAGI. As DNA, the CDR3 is TGTGCCAGCAGACCCGGGACAGTTTATAATCAGCCCCAGCATTTT. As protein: CASRPGTVYNQPQHF.

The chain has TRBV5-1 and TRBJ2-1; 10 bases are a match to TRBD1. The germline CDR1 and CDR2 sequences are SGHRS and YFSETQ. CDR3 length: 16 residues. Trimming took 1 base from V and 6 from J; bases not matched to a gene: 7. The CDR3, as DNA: TGCGCCAGCAGCTTGTCACGGACAGGGGGGTTCAATGAGCAGTTCTTC. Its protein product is CASSLSRTGGFNEQFF.

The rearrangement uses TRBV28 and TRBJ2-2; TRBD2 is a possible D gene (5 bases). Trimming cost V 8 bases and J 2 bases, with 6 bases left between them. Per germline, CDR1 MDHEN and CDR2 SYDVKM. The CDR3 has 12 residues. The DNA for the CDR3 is TGTGCCAGCCGGGGTAACACCGGGGAGCTGTTTTTT. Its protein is CASRGNTGELFF. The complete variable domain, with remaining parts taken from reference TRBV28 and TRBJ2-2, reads DVKVTQSSRYLVKRTGEKVFLECVQDMDHENMFWYRQDPGLGLRLIYFSYDVKMKEKGDIPEGYSVSREKKERFSLILESASTNQTSMYLCASRGNTGELFFGEGSRLTVL.

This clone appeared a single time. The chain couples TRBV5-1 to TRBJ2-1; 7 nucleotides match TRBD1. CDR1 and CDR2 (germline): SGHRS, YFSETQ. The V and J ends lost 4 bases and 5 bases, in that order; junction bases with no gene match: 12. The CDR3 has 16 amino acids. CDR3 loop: CASSLPDRVLNNEQFF. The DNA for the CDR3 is TGCGCCAGCAGCCTACCCGACAGGGTCCTAAACAATGAGCAGTTCTTC.

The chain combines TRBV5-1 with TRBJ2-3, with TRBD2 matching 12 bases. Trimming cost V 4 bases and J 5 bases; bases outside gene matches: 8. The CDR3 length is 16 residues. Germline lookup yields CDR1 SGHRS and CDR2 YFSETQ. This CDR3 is CASSLLLAGGVDTQYF. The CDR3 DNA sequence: TGCGCCAGCAGCCTATTACTAGCGGGAGGAGTAGATACGCAGTATTTT.

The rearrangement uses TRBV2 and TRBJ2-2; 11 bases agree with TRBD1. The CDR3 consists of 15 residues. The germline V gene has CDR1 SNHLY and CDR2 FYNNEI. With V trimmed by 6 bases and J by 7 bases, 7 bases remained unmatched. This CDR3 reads CASRRDRGGLGELFF. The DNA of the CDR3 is TGTGCCAGCAGAAGGGACAGGGGGGGCCTCGGGGAGCTGTTTTTT.

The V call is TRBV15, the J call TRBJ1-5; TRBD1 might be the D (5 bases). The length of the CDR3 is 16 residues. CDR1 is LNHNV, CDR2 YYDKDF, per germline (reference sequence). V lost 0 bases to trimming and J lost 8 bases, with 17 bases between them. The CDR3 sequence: CATSRDLVQVVEPQHF. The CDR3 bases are TGTGCCACCAGCAGAGATCTGGTACAGGTGGTTGAGCCCCAGCATTTT.

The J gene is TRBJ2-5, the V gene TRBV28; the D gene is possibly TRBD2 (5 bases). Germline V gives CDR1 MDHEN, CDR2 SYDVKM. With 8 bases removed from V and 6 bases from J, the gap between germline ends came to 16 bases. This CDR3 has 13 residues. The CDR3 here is CASGASLGKTQYF. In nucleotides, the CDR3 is TGTGCCAGCGGCGCGTCTCTCGGGAAGACCCAGTACTTC.

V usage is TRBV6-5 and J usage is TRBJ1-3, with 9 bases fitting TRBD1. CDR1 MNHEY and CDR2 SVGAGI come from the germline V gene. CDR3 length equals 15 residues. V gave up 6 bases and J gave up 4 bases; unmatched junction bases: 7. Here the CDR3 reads CASSWDREYGNTIYF. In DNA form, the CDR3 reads TGTGCCAGCAGCTGGGACAGGGAGTACGGAAACACCATATATTTT.

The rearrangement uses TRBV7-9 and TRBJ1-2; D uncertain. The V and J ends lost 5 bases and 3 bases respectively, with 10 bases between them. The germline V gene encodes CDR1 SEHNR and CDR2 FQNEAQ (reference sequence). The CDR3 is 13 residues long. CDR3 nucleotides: TGTGCCAGCAGCCCCGGGGAGGACTATGGCTACACCTTC. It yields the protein CASSPGEDYGYTF. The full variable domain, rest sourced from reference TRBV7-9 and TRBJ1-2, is DTGVSQNPRHKITKRGQNVTFRCDPISEHNRLYWYRQTLGQGPEFLTYFQNEAQLEKSRLLSDRFSAERPKGSFSTLEIQRTEQGDSAMYLCASSPGEDYGYTFGSGTRLTVV.

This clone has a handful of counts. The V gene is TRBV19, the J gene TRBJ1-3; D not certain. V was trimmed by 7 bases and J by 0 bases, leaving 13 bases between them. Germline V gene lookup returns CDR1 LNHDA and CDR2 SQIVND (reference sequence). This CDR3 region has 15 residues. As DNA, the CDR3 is TGTGCCAGTACTCCGCAGGCCTTCTCTGGAAACACCATATATTTT. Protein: CASTPQAFSGNTIYF.

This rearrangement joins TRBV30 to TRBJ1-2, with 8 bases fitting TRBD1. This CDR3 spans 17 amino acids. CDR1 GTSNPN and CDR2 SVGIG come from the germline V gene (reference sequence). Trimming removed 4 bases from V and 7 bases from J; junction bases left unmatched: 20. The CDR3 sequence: CAWTPIGDRRWMGGYTF. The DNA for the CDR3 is TGTGCCTGGACCCCGATAGGGGACAGGCGTTGGATGGGTGGCTACACCTTC.

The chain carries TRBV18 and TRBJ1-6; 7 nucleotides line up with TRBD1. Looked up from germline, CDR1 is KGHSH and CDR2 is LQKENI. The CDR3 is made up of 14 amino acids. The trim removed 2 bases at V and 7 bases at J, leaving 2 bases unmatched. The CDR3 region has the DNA TGTGCCAGCTCACCAGGGACAGCGAATTCACCCCTCCACTTT. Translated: CASSPGTANSPLHF.

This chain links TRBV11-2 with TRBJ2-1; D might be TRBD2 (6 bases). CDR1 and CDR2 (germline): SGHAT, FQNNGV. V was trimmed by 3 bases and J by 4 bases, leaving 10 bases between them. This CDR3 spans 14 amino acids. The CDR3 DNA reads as TGTGCCAGCAGCTTCGAGCGGGTGTACAATGAGCAGTTCTTC. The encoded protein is CASSFERVYNEQFF.

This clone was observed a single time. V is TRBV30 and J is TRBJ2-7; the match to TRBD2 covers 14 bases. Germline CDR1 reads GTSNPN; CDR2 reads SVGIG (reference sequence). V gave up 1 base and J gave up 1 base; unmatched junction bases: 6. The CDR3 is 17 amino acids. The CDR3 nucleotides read TGTGCCTGGAGTGCGCTCGGACTAGCGGGGGGTTCCTACGAGCAGTACTTC. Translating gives CAWSALGLAGGSYEQYF.

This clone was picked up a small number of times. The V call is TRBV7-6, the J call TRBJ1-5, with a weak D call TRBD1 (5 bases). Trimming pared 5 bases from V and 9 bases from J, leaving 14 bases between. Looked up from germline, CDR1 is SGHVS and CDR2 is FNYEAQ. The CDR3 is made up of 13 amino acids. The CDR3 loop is CASSQIQGAPQHF. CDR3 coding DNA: TGTGCCAGCAGCCAAATCCAAGGGGCGCCCCAGCATTTT.

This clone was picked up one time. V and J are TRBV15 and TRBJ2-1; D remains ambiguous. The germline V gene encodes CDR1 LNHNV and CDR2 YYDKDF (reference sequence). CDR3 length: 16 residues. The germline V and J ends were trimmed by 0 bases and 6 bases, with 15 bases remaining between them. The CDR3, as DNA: TGTGCCACCAGCAGAGATTCCCTTATCTCGGGCAATGAGCAGTTCTTC. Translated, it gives CATSRDSLISGNEQFF. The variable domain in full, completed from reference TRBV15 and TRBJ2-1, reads DAMVIQNPRYQVTQFGKPVTLSCSQTLNHNVMYWYQQKSSQAPKLLFHYYDKDFNNEADTPDNFQSRRPNTSFCFLDIRSPGLGDTAMYLCATSRDSLISGNEQFFGPGTRLTVL.

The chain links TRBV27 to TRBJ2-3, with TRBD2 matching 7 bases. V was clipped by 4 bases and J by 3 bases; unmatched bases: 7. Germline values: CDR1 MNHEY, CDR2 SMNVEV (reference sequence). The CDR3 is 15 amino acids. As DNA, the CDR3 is TGTGCCAGCAGTTCCCGGGGTAGCGGGACAGATACGCAGTATTTT. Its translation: CASSSRGSGTDTQYF.